These T cell receptor beta chains were read from a single sample in a study of control samples from healthy donors and cancer patients. Clones were read by immunoSEQ multiplex PCR, and TCRdb kept only the in-frame ones, dropping some. The sample yields around 90,000 clones, about 84% seen once. The sequenced sample was blood. The receptors come from a woman aged 35 to 49 in good health. The CDR3 runs from the conserved cysteine through the conserved F or W. A D gene is named only where the DNA matches it firmly. Size values are once, few and many counts, or a class for expanded clones, and some rows have none.

clone_size	v_call	j_call	cdr3_length	d_call	cdr3_aa	cdr3_nt
.	TRBV2	TRBJ1-3	14	.	CASSQEYSGNTIYF	TGTGCCAGCAGCCAAGAATACTCTGGAAACACCATATATTTT
.	TRBV7-8	TRBJ1-1	14	.	CASSFGGWGTEAFF	TGTGCCAGCAGCTTTGGGGGCTGGGGCACTGAAGCTTTCTTT
few	TRBV20-1	TRBJ1-1	10	.	CSARDNRAFF	TGCAGTGCTAGAGACAATAGAGCTTTCTTT
.	TRBV5-1	TRBJ2-3	14	.	CASSAYGTADTQYF	TGCGCCAGCAGTGCTTATGGAACGGCAGATACGCAGTATTTT
.	TRBV27	TRBJ1-6	14	.	CASSLYFLNSPLHF	TGTGCCAGCAGTTTATATTTCTTGAATTCACCCCTCCACTTT
.	TRBV7-9	TRBJ1-4	15	.	CASSPGLGVGEKLFF	TGTGCCAGCAGCCCCGGATTGGGGGTCGGGGAAAAACTGTTTTTT
once	TRBV7-8	TRBJ1-1	15	.	CASSLGAQENTEAFF	TGTGCCAGCAGCTTAGGGGCACAGGAGAACACTGAAGCTTTCTTT
.	TRBV15	TRBJ2-2	17	.	CATSRDAPGRGTGELFF	TGTGCCACCAGCAGAGATGCCCCGGGACGGGGAACCGGGGAGCTGTTTTTT
.	TRBV5-1	TRBJ2-1	13	.	CASSLGAQDEQFF	TGCGCCAGCAGCTTGGGGGCGCAGGATGAGCAGTTCTTC
once	TRBV11-3	TRBJ1-1	15	TRBD1	CASSLVGTGSTEAFF	TGTGCCAGCAGCTTAGTCGGGACAGGGTCCACTGAAGCTTTCTTT
.	TRBV6-2/TRBV6-3	TRBJ2-3	12	.	CASSWARDTQYF	TGTGCCAGCAGTTGGGCCCGAGATACGCAGTATTTT
.	TRBV5-5	TRBJ2-2	15	TRBD1	CASSSQGANTGELFF	TGTGCCAGCAGCTCCCAGGGGGCGAACACCGGGGAGCTGTTTTTT
.	TRBV7-8	TRBJ1-3	13	.	CASSGGQGNTIYF	TGTGCCAGCAGCGGTGGACAGGGAAACACCATATATTTT
.	TRBV6-5	TRBJ1-1	13	.	CAIRFGMNTEAFF	TGTGCCATACGGTTCGGCATGAACACTGAAGCTTTCTTT
.	TRBV9	TRBJ1-1	14	.	CASSPSSRGVEAFF	TGTGCCAGCAGCCCAAGTAGTAGGGGGGTTGAAGCTTTCTTT
once	TRBV9	TRBJ1-1	13	.	CASSLDQSTEAFF	TGTGCCAGCAGCCTCGACCAATCCACTGAAGCTTTCTTT
.	TRBV3-1/TRBV3-2	TRBJ2-5	15	.	CASQESRDPQETQYF	TGTGCCAGCCAGGAAAGTCGCGACCCCCAAGAGACCCAGTACTTC
once	TRBV19	TRBJ1-2	15	.	CASSNYRTGIGGYTF	TGTGCCAGTAGTAACTACCGAACAGGGATAGGGGGCTACACCTTC
.	TRBV5-1	TRBJ2-3	18	TRBD2	CASSYGLAGDSSTDTQYF	TGCGCCAGCAGCTACGGACTAGCGGGGGATTCGAGTACAGATACGCAGTATTTT
.	TRBV6-4	TRBJ2-3	14	TRBD2	CASSDSGGTDTQYF	TGTGCCAGCAGTGACAGCGGGGGCACAGATACGCAGTATTTT
.	TRBV7-3	TRBJ2-3	14	.	CASSLLTRTDTQYF	TGTGCCAGCAGCTTACTTACCCGCACAGATACGCAGTATTTT
.	TRBV10-3	TRBJ1-5	14	.	CAISESRSNQPQHF	TGTGCCATCAGTGAGTCGAGGAGCAATCAGCCCCAGCATTTT
.	TRBV11-3	TRBJ1-2	13	.	CASSLGTDYGYTF	TGTGCCAGCAGCCTCGGGACCGACTATGGCTACACCTTC
.	TRBV21-1	TRBJ2-4	16	.	CASSTTGEGAKNIQYF	TGTGCCAGCAGCACGACAGGGGAGGGAGCCAAAAACATTCAGTACTTC
.	TRBV27	TRBJ2-6	15	.	CASSLRGTGANVLTF	TGTGCCAGCAGTTTAAGGGGGACTGGGGCCAACGTCCTGACTTTC
.	TRBV12-3/TRBV12-4	TRBJ1-5	12	TRBD1	CASSLGQGVKHF	TGTGCCAGCAGTTTAGGACAGGGCGTCAAGCATTTT
.	TRBV28	TRBJ2-7	15	TRBD2	CASVDSGGGAREQYF	TGTGCCAGCGTCGACTCAGGCGGGGGGGCTCGGGAGCAGTACTTC
.	TRBV11-3	TRBJ2-5	15	.	CASSLGTGPQETQYF	TGTGCCAGCAGCTTAGGTACAGGGCCTCAAGAGACCCAGTACTTC
.	TRBV4-3	TRBJ2-6	15	.	CASSQGGSGANVLTF	TGCGCCAGCAGCCAAGGCGGCTCTGGGGCCAACGTCCTGACTTTC
once	TRBV3-1/TRBV3-2	TRBJ2-3	13	.	CASSQVSTDTQYF	TGTGCCAGCAGCCAAGTCAGCACAGATACGCAGTATTTT
.	TRBV5-1	TRBJ1-3	20	TRBD1	CASSSAGGSGSLTSGNTIYF	TGCGCCAGCAGTTCGGCAGGGGGGTCAGGGAGCCTTACCTCTGGAAACACCATATATTTT
.	TRBV18	TRBJ2-2	17	TRBD2	CASSPTSGGAMTGELFF	TGTGCCAGCTCACCGACTAGCGGGGGGGCCATGACCGGGGAGCTGTTTTTT
.	TRBV28	TRBJ2-7	11	.	CASSWAYEQYF	TGTGCCAGCAGTTGGGCATACGAGCAGTACTTC
few	TRBV29-1	TRBJ1-2	13	.	CSVEGQRSYGYTF	TGCAGCGTTGAAGGTCAGCGATCCTATGGCTACACCTTC
.	TRBV30	TRBJ2-1	16	TRBD2	CAWSVDRSGGNNEQFF	TGTGCCTGGAGTGTAGACCGGTCGGGGGGAAACAATGAGCAGTTCTTC
.	TRBV6-5	TRBJ1-2	13	TRBD1	CASSLTGGGGYTF	TGTGCCAGCAGTTTGACAGGGGGCGGGGGCTACACCTTC
.	TRBV7-2	TRBJ2-7	14	TRBD1	CASSLGQGAYEQYF	TGTGCCAGCAGCTTAGGACAGGGGGCCTACGAGCAGTACTTC
.	TRBV7-2	TRBJ1-5	17	.	CASSLGQTGAMLGPQHF	TGTGCCAGCAGCTTAGGTCAAACAGGCGCGATGTTAGGGCCCCAGCATTTT
.	TRBV30	TRBJ1-3	16	TRBD1	CAWSEQGQNSGNTIYF	TGTGCCTGGAGTGAACAGGGGCAAAACTCTGGAAACACCATATATTTT
few	TRBV7-9	TRBJ1-1	14	.	CASSLRLSNTEAFF	TGTGCCAGCAGCTTAAGACTCTCGAACACTGAAGCTTTCTTT
.	TRBV6-2/TRBV6-3	TRBJ2-3	14	.	CASSPRAASDTQYF	TGTGCCAGCAGTCCCCGGGCGGCGTCAGATACGCAGTATTTT
.	TRBV6-5	TRBJ1-2	15	.	CASIYGPSSSYGYTF	TGTGCCAGCATCTACGGCCCTTCTTCGTCCTATGGCTACACCTTC
.	TRBV5-6	TRBJ1-6	15	.	CASSQDGGYNSPLHF	TGTGCCAGCAGCCAGGACGGCGGATATAATTCACCCCTCCACTTT
.	TRBV12-5	TRBJ1-1	14	TRBD1	CASGGGQGNTEAFF	TGTGCTAGTGGGGGGGGACAGGGGAACACTGAAGCTTTCTTT